This is a list of T cell receptor beta chains from one sample in a study of cytomegalovirus exposure and HLA in healthy donors. Repertoires were generated with immunoSEQ multiplex PCR, while TCRdb's copy carries only in-frame clones and drops some. This repertoire includes about 90,000 clones. The sample taken for sequencing was PBMCs. The origin of the receptors is a woman younger than 45 in good health and CMV-seronegative. The CDR3 runs from the conserved cysteine through the conserved F or W. D genes are given only for firm matches.

NA	TRBJ2-3	TRBV18	CASSRELTDTQYF	TGTGCCAGCTCCCGGGAGCTTACAGATACGCAGTATTTT
TRBD2	TRBJ2-7	TRBV6-1	CASSDEREGGFYEQYF	TGTGCCAGCAGTGACGAGCGGGAGGGCGGGTTCTACGAGCAGTACTTC
TRBD1	TRBJ2-2	TRBV7-6	CASSSWTGVLLNTGELFF	TGTGCCAGCAGCTCCTGGACAGGTGTCCTCTTAAACACCGGGGAGCTGTTTTTT
NA	TRBJ2-7	TRBV11-1	CASSPYRDLEQYF	TGTGCCAGCAGCCCGTACAGGGATCTCGAGCAGTACTTC
NA	TRBJ1-3	TRBV30	CAWSESPGNTIYF	TGTGCCTGGAGTGAGAGTCCTGGAAACACCATATATTTT
TRBD2	TRBJ2-3	TRBV28	CASSRGTRKTDTQYF	TGTGCCAGCAGCCGCGGGACTAGAAAGACAGATACGCAGTATTTT
NA	TRBJ1-2	TRBV15	CATSRDRTGGGYGYTF	TGTGCCACCAGCAGAGATAGGACCGGGGGGGGCTATGGCTACACCTTC
NA	TRBJ1-1	TRBV6-1	CASSPLLANTEAFF	TGTGCCAGCAGCCCGCTCCTGGCAAACACTGAAGCTTTCTTT
TRBD1	TRBJ2-7	TRBV6-5	CASSLGQGIGEQYF	TGTGCCAGCAGTCTGGGACAGGGGATTGGCGAGCAGTACTTC
NA	TRBJ1-1	TRBV18	CASSQGPPGTEAFF	TGTGCCAGCTCCCAAGGGCCCCCGGGGACTGAAGCTTTCTTT
TRBD1	TRBJ2-7	TRBV5-1	CASTRQGDEQYF	TGCGCCAGCACCCGACAGGGCGACGAGCAGTACTTC
TRBD1	TRBJ1-1	TRBV9	CASSTGQGTEAFF	TGTGCCAGCAGCACCGGACAGGGCACTGAAGCTTTCTTT
NA	TRBJ1-5	TRBV6-5	CASISGGRHNQPQHF	TGTGCCAGCATTTCGGGAGGCAGGCATAACCAGCCCCAGCATTTT
TRBD1	TRBJ1-6	TRBV5-1	CASSFDRESPLHF	TGCGCCAGCAGTTTCGACAGGGAATCACCCCTCCACTTT
NA	TRBJ1-5	TRBV7-3	CASSPGADQPQHF	TGTGCCAGCAGCCCAGGGGCTGATCAGCCCCAGCATTTT
TRBD1	TRBJ2-2	TRBV27	CASYDRVSGTGELFF	TGTGCCAGCTATGACAGGGTTTCGGGCACCGGGGAGCTGTTTTTT
TRBD1	TRBJ2-3	TRBV11-2	CASSPGGGGTDTQYF	TGTGCCAGCAGCCCAGGGGGCGGGGGCACAGATACGCAGTATTTT
TRBD1	TRBJ1-1	TRBV7-9	CASSSPGRGQRTEAFF	TGTGCCAGCAGCTCCCCCGGCAGGGGACAGAGGACTGAAGCTTTCTTT
TRBD1	TRBJ1-1	TRBV19	CASSIDRTGLNTEAFF	TGTGCCAGTAGTATAGACCGGACAGGATTGAACACTGAAGCTTTCTTT
TRBD1	TRBJ2-7	TRBV29-1	CSIRGQGVPYEQYF	TGCAGCATCCGGGGACAGGGGGTACCCTACGAGCAGTACTTC
TRBD1	TRBJ1-4	TRBV6-1	CASSERQGAREKLFF	TGTGCCAGCAGTGAGAGACAGGGGGCAAGAGAAAAACTGTTTTTT
TRBD2	TRBJ2-3	TRBV11-3	CASSPGTSGRTDTQYF	TGTGCCAGCAGCCCGGGGACTAGCGGGAGAACAGATACGCAGTATTTT
NA	TRBJ2-7	TRBV19	CASGRGVGGYEQYF	TGTGCCAGTGGAAGAGGCGTCGGCGGTTACGAGCAGTACTTC
NA	TRBJ2-1	TRBV28	CASSLFGRVGISSYNEQFF	TGTGCCAGCAGTTTATTTGGCAGGGTGGGGATAAGCTCCTACAATGAGCAGTTCTTC
TRBD2	TRBJ2-1	TRBV11-3	CASSLGSGGTYNEQFF	TGTGCCAGCAGCCTGGGGAGCGGGGGGACTTACAATGAGCAGTTCTTC
NA	TRBJ1-4	TRBV2	CASSEVNEKLFF	TGTGCCAGCAGTGAAGTAAATGAAAAACTGTTTTTT
NA	TRBJ1-1	TRBV2	CASSESGGTEAFF	TGTGCCAGCAGTGAAAGTGGAGGCACTGAAGCTTTCTTT
NA	TRBJ2-3	TRBV10-3	CAISDPEGPDTQYF	TGTGCCATCAGTGATCCGGAGGGCCCAGATACGCAGTATTTT
NA	TRBJ2-1	TRBV29-1	CSTKGGHSYNEQFF	TGCAGCACAAAAGGAGGGCACTCCTACAATGAGCAGTTCTTC
TRBD1	TRBJ2-2	TRBV19	CASSKIPGQGTGELFF	TGTGCCAGTAGCAAGATCCCGGGACAGGGGACCGGGGAGCTGTTTTTT
TRBD2	TRBJ2-1	TRBV4-2	CASSLVAGGPRNEQFF	TGTGCCAGCTCCCTAGTGGCGGGAGGGCCCCGAAATGAGCAGTTCTTC
NA	TRBJ2-5	TRBV7-3	CASSLIGGLETQYF	TGTGCCAGCAGCTTAATTGGGGGCTTGGAGACCCAGTACTTC
TRBD1	TRBJ1-1	TRBV6-5	CASRWGQGANTEAFF	TGTGCCAGCAGGTGGGGACAGGGGGCGAACACTGAAGCTTTCTTT
NA	TRBJ2-7	TRBV5-1	CASSLGRDYEQYF	TGCGCCAGCAGCCTAGGACGGGACTACGAGCAGTACTTC
NA	TRBJ1-1	TRBV29-1	CSVELRETDTEAFF	TGCAGCGTTGAACTGAGGGAAACGGACACTGAAGCTTTCTTT
NA	TRBJ1-2	TRBV10-3	CAIMEQEDYGYTF	TGTGCCATCATGGAGCAGGAGGACTATGGCTACACCTTC
NA	TRBJ1-1	TRBV7-9	CASSSSGIEAFF	TGTGCCAGCAGCTCTTCAGGGATTGAAGCTTTCTTT
NA	TRBJ1-1	TRBV30	CAWETAMNTEAFF	TGTGCCTGGGAGACAGCGATGAACACTGAAGCTTTCTTT
NA	TRBJ1-5	TRBV28	CAGRSRAAQPQHF	TGTGCCGGCAGGTCCAGGGCGGCCCAGCCCCAGCATTTT
NA	TRBJ1-1	TRBV7-9	CASSLAEGTEAFF	TGTGCCAGCAGCTTAGCCGAGGGAACTGAAGCTTTCTTT
NA	TRBJ1-1	TRBV19	CASSIATGNMNTEAFF	TGTGCCAGTAGTATAGCAACAGGGAACATGAACACTGAAGCTTTCTTT
NA	TRBJ2-5	TRBV7-9	CASSFSGTYSQETQYF	TGTGCCAGCAGCTTCTCCGGGACTTACAGCCAAGAGACCCAGTACTTC
TRBD1	TRBJ1-1	TRBV18	CASSPPRGRGPKDTEAFF	TGTGCCAGCTCACCACCGAGGGGCAGGGGGCCGAAGGACACTGAAGCTTTCTTT
NA	TRBJ1-1	TRBV6-6	CASSRRPPNTEAFF	TGTGCCAGCAGTCGGCGGCCCCCGAACACTGAAGCTTTCTTT
TRBD1	TRBJ1-5	TRBV30	CAWTGGSNQPQHF	TGTGCCTGGACAGGGGGTAGCAATCAGCCCCAGCATTTT
NA	TRBJ2-5	TRBV2	CASSDSVTQYF	TGTGCCAGCAGTGATTCGGTAACCCAGTACTTC
TRBD1	TRBJ2-7	TRBV18	CASSPRQGARGEQYF	TGTGCCAGCTCACCACGTCAGGGGGCCAGGGGCGAGCAGTACTTC
NA	TRBJ2-7	TRBV2	CASSVGAGEQYF	TGTGCCAGCAGTGTTGGGGCTGGCGAGCAGTACTTC
NA	TRBJ1-1	TRBV27	CASSFLGGGTEAFF	TGTGCCAGCAGTTTTTTGGGAGGAGGGACTGAAGCTTTCTTT
TRBD1	TRBJ2-7	TRBV4-1	CASSFRDREAYEQYF	TGCGCCAGCAGCTTCCGGGACAGGGAGGCCTACGAGCAGTACTTC
TRBD2	TRBJ2-5	TRBV28	CASSRGLATQETQYF	TGTGCCAGCAGTCGGGGACTAGCGACACAAGAGACCCAGTACTTC
TRBD1	TRBJ1-5	TRBV27	CASRPGTDNQPQHF	TGTGCCAGCAGACCCGGGACAGACAATCAGCCCCAGCATTTT
TRBD1	TRBJ1-6	TRBV19	CASSNQGGAYNSPLHF	TGTGCCAGTAGCAATCAGGGGGGCGCCTATAATTCACCCCTCCACTTT